This TCR beta chain was found in a study of T cells in tumors after PD-1 blockade. Whole-study context: A subset received ongoing vismodegib 150 mg daily alongside anti-PD-1 therapy. Study results and limitations: Some novel exhausted tumor clones appeared in pre-treatment blood, suggesting peripheral recruitment.

This CDR3 region has 13 residues. Looked up from germline, CDR1 is SNHLY and CDR2 is FYNNEI. Trimming pared 7 bases from V and 0 bases from J, leaving 7 bases between. This clone was counted between two and nine times. The antigen is not known. Some clones are missing from TCRdb's copy, which holds only in-frame ones; the method was immunoSEQ multiplex PCR. Of 30,000 to 35,000 clones listed, roughly four fifths are singletons. This specimen was PBMCs, taken after anti-PD-1 treatment. The receptor's source is a human donor with basal cell carcinoma. This chain joins TRBV2 and TRBJ1-5; D unresolved. Here the CDR3 reads CASNYVSNQPQHF. The DNA of the CDR3 is TGTGCCAGCAATTATGTTAGCAATCAGCCCCAGCATTTT.